This T cell receptor beta chain derives from a study of blood T cell repertoires in COVID-19. On the study more broadly: Samples representing acute and convalescent COVID-19 were sourced from the United States, Italy and Spain. Sample material is recorded as cDNA or gDNA derived from T cells, B-cell-depleted T cells, or PBMCs.

Original processing notes: Scientists estimated how many nucleated cells there were by amplifying reference gene primers. Assay used: immunoSEQ multiplex PCR; TCRdb lists only in-frame clones, some missing. The V and J calls and the clone size are those of that table, but D and trimming were determined from the DNA. This table holds hundreds of thousands of clones, more than 75% found once. Germline V CDR1 and CDR2: SGHNT, YYREEE (reference sequence). This CDR3 region has 16 residues. With V trimmed by 4 bases and J by 5 bases, 8 bases remained unmatched. The TCR originated in a young woman who had recovered from COVID-19. The chain recombines TRBV5-4 with TRBJ2-5, with 13 bases fitting TRBD2. The sequencing input was peripheral blood. The DNA of the CDR3 is TGTGCCAGCAGCCCCGGACTAGCGGGAGCAACTGAGACCCAGTACTTC. Its translation: CASSPGLAGATETQYF.